This TCR beta chain appears in the sequencing data of a study of cytomegalovirus exposure and HLA in healthy donors. It was with 60 Vbeta and 13 Jbeta primers that the PCR ran. This table comes from immunoSEQ multiplex PCR, and its TCRdb copy is limited to in-frame clones, with some not included. The profile covers fewer than 350,000 clones, with 80% to 90% appearing a single time and 2% to 3% taken by the ten largest. The sequence was obtained from a woman between 18 and 29 years old in good health and CMV-seronegative. Sequenced input: PBMCs.

CDR3 bases: TGTGCCAGTAGTATAAGGCAGCGGGAAGGACAGGGCTACAATGAGCAGTTCTTC. Protein sequence: CASSIRQREGQGYNEQFF. The V call is TRBV19, the J call TRBJ2-1; D possibly corresponds to TRBD1 (8 bases). From germline, CDR1 is LNHDA and CDR2 SQIVND (reference sequence). Trimming took 2 bases from V and 3 from J, leaving 20 bases between them. CDR3 size: 18 residues.